This T cell receptor (beta chain) emerged from a study of human T cells and chemical hapten exposure. The CDR3 covers 13 residues. The germline V gene encodes CDR1 SGHAT and CDR2 FQNNGV. Trimming removed 6 bases from V and 8 bases from J; junction bases left unmatched: 5. Time point denoted: patch test 2, 6 weeks after DPC sensitization. Treatment specified: therapeutic diphenylcyclopropenone sensitization with weekly scalp DPC. At least ten counts were recorded for this clonotype. One entry per CDR3 protein results from TCRdb running MiXCR on the RACE reads. Of roughly 120,000 distinct CDR3 sequences listed, 9.2% are singletons.

The gene calls are TRBV11-2 and TRBJ2-1, with 9 bases fitting TRBD2. Sequenced here: whole blood, sampled in connection with sensitization to the hapten diphenylcyclopropenone (DPC). The clonotype originates from a woman between 40 and 55 years old with alopecia areata. Some clones in this sample may be carry-over from other donors' samples. CDR3 residues: CASRPGLADEQFF. In DNA form, the CDR3 reads TGTGCCAGCAGGCCGGGACTAGCCGATGAGCAGTTCTTC.